In this sample, the clone carrying this TCR beta chain turned up a few times. Its antigen is currently unknown. The study sequenced cultured CD4+ T cell DNA using the Oncomine TCR Beta short-read assay. Genomic DNA extraction was carried out from cultured CD4+ T cells. MiXCR was run by TCRdb on the PCR reads, yielding one entry per CDR3 protein. The data hold about 15,000 distinct CDR3 sequences, with about 50% observed a single time. Trimming cost V 5 bases and J 5 bases, with 9 bases left between them. In germline, CDR1 is LNHNV, CDR2 YYDKDF (reference sequence). The CDR3 contains 12 residues. This record belongs to a study of vaccination and CD4 T cells after COVID-19. Study details: Each person enrolled got two BNT162b2 or mRNA-1273 vaccine doses. Controls had a CEFX pool, an HIV-1 Nef pool, or no peptide added.

Specified treatment: roughly 10-day PBMC culture with coronavirus spike peptide pools or control peptides (ViraFEST assay). Wells contained about 2 million PBMCs each, and these were cultured with about 9.2 IU/ml IL-2 and about 11 ug/ml peptide pools. The sequencing input was CD4+ T cells from blood, cultured in vitro. The gene calls are TRBV15 and TRBJ2-5; the D gene is possibly TRBD2 (5 bases). The source is a human donor who had recovered from COVID-19. This chain's CDR3 is CATSFRGETQYF. CDR3 nucleotide sequence: TGTGCCACCAGCTTCCGCGGGGAGACCCAGTACTTC.